This T cell receptor beta chain was sequenced for a study of cytomegalovirus exposure and HLA in healthy donors. 13 Jbeta primers and 60 Vbeta primers were used for the PCR. TCRdb's copy holds only in-frame clones and misses some; the assay was immunoSEQ multiplex PCR. The sample lists roughly 160,000 clones, approximately 81% seen once, with roughly 1% in the top ten. The length of the CDR3 is 14 residues. Trimming cost V 2 bases and J 6 bases; bases outside gene matches: 5. Germline V gene lookup returns CDR1 KGHSH and CDR2 LQKENI. Samples came from healthy bone marrow donors. Points on this clone: The antigen is not known.

General study points: Some public TCRs appeared in many individuals, while most sequences were rare. TCR association rates varied by HLA locus in a later analysis, with DRB1 highest and HLA-C lowest.

V usage is TRBV18 and J usage is TRBJ1-1; 8 bases are shared with TRBD1. This receptor was obtained from a man in his thirties or forties in good health and CMV-seronegative. What was sequenced was PBMCs. The CDR3 DNA is TGTGCCAGCTCACCAAGACAGGGGAGGGCTGAAGCTTTCTTT. Translated, it gives CASSPRQGRAEAFF.